These 5 T cell receptor beta chains were sequenced from one sample in a study of T-cell memory formation after mild COVID-19. TCRdb reprocessed the 5' RACE reads with MiXCR, giving one entry per CDR3 protein. The table lists 140,000 or so distinct CDR3 sequences, 11% to 15% of them singletons. Source material: PBMCs or a T cell subset sorted from them (not recorded which). Receptors were obtained from an adult woman who had mild COVID-19 (a few samples of this study predate the infection). Cell type and time point are not known.

This clonotype was counted a few times. The genes are TRBV20-1 and TRBJ2-3; 10 bases match TRBD2. The germline V gene has CDR1 DFQATT and CDR2 SNEGSKA (reference sequence). The junction had 9 bases not matched to a gene; V was cut back by 0 bases and J by 6 bases. This CDR3 is built from 16 residues. The DNA of the CDR3 is TGCAGTGCTAGAGAGGCTAGCGGGAGACTACAGGATACGCAGTATTTT. Translating it yields CSAREASGRLQDTQYF.

The V call is TRBV9, the J call TRBJ2-5; 7 bases are a match to TRBD2. Trimming at V came to 0 bases and at J to 4 bases, leaving 9 bases not matched to a gene. From germline, CDR1 is SGDLS and CDR2 YYNGEE. CDR3 length equals 16 residues. The CDR3 region is CASSVGGAGRGETQYF. Written as DNA, the CDR3 is TGTGCCAGCAGCGTAGGGGGAGCGGGGCGGGGAGAGACCCAGTACTTC.

This chain joins TRBV6-1 and TRBJ2-3; possibly TRBD2 for D (6 bases). Germline assignment: CDR1 MNHNS and CDR2 SASEGT. The CDR3 consists of 17 residues. V lost 6 bases and J 3 bases, leaving 22 bases between the germline ends. CDR3 DNA sequence: TGTGCCAGCAGGCCCGGGAGCGCTAGTAGAGAGACAGATACGCAGTATTTT. Amino acids: CASRPGSASRETDTQYF.

This clonotype was detected ten times or more. The rearrangement uses TRBV7-9 and TRBJ2-7; TRBD2 aligns across 10 bases. Germline V CDR1 and CDR2: SEHNR, FQNEAQ (reference sequence). V trimming: 3 bases; J trimming: 0 bases; junction bases outside the gene matches: 2. The CDR3 extends over 15 amino acids. CDR3 coding DNA: TGTGCCAGCAGCTTTAGCGGGGGGAACTCCTACGAGCAGTACTTC. Its protein product is CASSFSGGNSYEQYF.

J is TRBJ1-5 and V is TRBV24-1, with TRBD1 matching 11 bases. The CDR3 extends over 21 amino acids. The germline V gene encodes CDR1 KGHDR and CDR2 SFDVKD. Trimming cost V 0 bases and J 0 bases; bases outside gene matches: 12. DNA of the CDR3: TGTGCCACCAGTGATTTGAAATTGAGGACAGGGGGCTCGTATAGCAATCAGCCCCAGCATTTT. Protein sequence: CATSDLKLRTGGSYSNQPQHF.